The T cell receptor (beta chain) described here comes from a study of blood T cell repertoires in COVID-19. For the study at large: Sites in the United States, Italy and Spain provided acute and convalescent COVID-19 samples. From T cells, B-cell-depleted T cells, or PBMCs came the material, which was cDNA or gDNA.

The data were produced by immunoSEQ multiplex PCR, yet TCRdb's version contains in-frame clones alone and is incomplete. The table shows 210,000 or so clones, with approximately 81% occurring only once. The sequenced sample consisted of peripheral blood. The source of this sequence is a human donor in a cohort sampled during active COVID-19.

Written as DNA, the CDR3 is TGTGCCAGCAGCCCCTCGGGGAGGGGACAGGGCACCATATATTTT. Protein product: CASSPSGRGQGTIYF. The J gene is TRBJ1-3, the V gene TRBV7-9; 9 bases agree with TRBD1. In germline, CDR1 is SEHNR, CDR2 FQNEAQ (reference sequence). The ends lost 5 bases at V and 9 bases at J; junction bases unmatched: 11. The CDR3 extends over 15 amino acids. Together with reference TRBV7-9 and TRBJ1-3, the CDR3 gives the full variable domain: DTGVSQNPRHKITKRGQNVTFRCDPISEHNRLYWYRQTLGQGPEFLTYFQNEAQLEKSRLLSDRFSAERPKGSFSTLEIQRTEQGDSAMYLCASSPSGRGQGTIYFGEGSWLTVV.